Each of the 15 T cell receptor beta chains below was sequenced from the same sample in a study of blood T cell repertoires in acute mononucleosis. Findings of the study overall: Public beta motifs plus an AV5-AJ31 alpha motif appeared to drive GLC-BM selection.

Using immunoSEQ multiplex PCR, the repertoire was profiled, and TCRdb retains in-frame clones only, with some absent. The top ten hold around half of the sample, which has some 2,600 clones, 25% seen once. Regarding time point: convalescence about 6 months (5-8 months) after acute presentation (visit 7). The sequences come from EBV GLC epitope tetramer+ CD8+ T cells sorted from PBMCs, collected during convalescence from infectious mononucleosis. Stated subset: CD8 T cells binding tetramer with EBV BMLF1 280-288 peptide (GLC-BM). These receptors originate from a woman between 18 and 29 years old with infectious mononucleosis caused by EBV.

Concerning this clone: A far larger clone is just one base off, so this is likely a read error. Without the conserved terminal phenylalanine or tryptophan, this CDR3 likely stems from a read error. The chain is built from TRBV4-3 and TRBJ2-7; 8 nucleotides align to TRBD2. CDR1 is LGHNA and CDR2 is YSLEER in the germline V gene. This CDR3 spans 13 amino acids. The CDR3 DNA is TGCAGCGTTGACGGGACTAGCTCCTACGAGCAGTACCTC. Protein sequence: CSVDGTSSYEQYL.

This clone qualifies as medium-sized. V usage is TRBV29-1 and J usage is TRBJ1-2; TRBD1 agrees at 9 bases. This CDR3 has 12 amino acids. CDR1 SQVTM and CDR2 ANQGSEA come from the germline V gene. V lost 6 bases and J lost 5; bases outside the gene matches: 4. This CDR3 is CSVDRGFYGYTF. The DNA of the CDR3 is TGCAGCGTGGACAGGGGATTTTATGGCTACACCTTC.

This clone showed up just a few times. The CDR3 DNA sequence: TGTGCCAGCAGCCGAAATTCACTAGCGGGGTTCTACGAGCAGTACTTC. Translation: CASSRNSLAGFYEQYF. The chain carries TRBV7-3 and TRBJ2-7; 10 bases map to TRBD2. CDR3 length: 16 amino acids. Germline CDR1 reads SGHTA; CDR2 reads FQGTGA. J gave up 3 bases and V 5 bases, and 10 bases lay outside the gene matches.

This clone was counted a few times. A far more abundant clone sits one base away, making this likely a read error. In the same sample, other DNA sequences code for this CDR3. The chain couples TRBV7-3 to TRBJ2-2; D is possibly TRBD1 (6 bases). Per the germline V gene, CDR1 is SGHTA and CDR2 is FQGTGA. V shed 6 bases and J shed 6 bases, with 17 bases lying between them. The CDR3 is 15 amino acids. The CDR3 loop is CASSEGDIAPGELFF. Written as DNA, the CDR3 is TGTGCCAGCAGTGAGGGGGACATCGCCCCCGGGGAGCTGTTTTTT.

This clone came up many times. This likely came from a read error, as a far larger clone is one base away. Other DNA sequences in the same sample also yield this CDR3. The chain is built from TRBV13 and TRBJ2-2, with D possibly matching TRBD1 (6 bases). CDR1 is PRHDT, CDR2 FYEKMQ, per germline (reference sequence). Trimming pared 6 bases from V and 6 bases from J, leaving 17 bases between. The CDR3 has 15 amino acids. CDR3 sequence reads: CASSEGDIAPGELFF. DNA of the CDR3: TGTGCCAGCAGTGAGGGGGACATCGCCCCCGGGGAGCTGTTTTTT. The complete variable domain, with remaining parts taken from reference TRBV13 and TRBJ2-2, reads AAGVIQSPRHLIKEKRETATLKCYPIPRHDTVYWYQQGPGQDPQFLISFYEKMQSDKGSIPDRFSAQQFSDYHSELNMSSLELGDSALYFCASSEGDIAPGELFFGEGSRLTVL.

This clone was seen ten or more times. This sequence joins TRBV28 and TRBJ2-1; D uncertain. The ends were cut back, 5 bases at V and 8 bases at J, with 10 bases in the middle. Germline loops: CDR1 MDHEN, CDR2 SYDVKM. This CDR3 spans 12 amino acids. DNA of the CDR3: TGTGCCAGCAGTGGCAGCCTCGATGAGCAGTTCTTC. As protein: CASSGSLDEQFF.

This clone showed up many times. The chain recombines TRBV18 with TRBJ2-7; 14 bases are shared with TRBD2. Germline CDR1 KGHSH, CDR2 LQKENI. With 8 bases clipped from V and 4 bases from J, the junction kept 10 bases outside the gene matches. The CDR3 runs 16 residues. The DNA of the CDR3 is TGTGCCAGCAGCTTGGGACTAGCGGGAGTAGGGTACGAGCAGTACTTC. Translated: CASSLGLAGVGYEQYF.

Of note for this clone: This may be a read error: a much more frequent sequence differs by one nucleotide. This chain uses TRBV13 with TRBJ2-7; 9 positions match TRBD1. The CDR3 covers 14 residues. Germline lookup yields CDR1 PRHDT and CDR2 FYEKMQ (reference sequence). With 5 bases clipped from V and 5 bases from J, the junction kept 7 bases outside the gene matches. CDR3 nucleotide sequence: TGTGCCAGCAGCCCGGGACAGGGTGGCCACGAGCAGTACTTC. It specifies CASSPGQGGHEQYF. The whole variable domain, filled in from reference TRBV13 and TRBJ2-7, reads AAGVIQSPRHLIKEKRETATLKCYPIPRHDTVYWYQQGPGQDPQFLISFYEKMQSDKGSIPDRFSAQQFSDYHSELNMSSLELGDSALYFCASSPGQGGHEQYFGPGTRLTVT.

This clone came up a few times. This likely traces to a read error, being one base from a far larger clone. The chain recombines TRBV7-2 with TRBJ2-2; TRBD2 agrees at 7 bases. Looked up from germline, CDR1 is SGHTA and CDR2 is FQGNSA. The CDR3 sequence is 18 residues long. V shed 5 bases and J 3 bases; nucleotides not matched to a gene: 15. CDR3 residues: CASSQDPPTSFDTGELFF. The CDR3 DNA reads TGTGCCAGCAGCCAAGATCCCCCGACTAGCTTCGACACCGGGGAGCTGTTTTTT.

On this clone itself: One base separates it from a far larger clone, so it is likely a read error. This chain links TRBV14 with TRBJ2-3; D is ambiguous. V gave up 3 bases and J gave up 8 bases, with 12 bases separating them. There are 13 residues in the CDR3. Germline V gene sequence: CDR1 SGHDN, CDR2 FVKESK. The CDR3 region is CASSHSPGGTQYF. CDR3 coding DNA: TGTGCCAGCAGCCATTCTCCCGGCGGTACGCAGTATTTT.

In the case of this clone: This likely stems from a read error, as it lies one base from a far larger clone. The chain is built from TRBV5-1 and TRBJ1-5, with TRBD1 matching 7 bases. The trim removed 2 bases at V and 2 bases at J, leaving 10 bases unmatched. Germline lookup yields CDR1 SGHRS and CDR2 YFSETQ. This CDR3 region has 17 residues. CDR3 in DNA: TGCGCCAGCAGCTTAGCGAGTAGGGGGCAAGGCAATCAGCCCCAGCATTTT. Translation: CASSLASRGQGNQPQHF.

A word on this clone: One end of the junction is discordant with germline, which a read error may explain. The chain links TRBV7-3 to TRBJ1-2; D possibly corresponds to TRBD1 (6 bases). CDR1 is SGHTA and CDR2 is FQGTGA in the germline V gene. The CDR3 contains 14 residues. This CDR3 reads CASSLTGTFRGYTF. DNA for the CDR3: TGTGCCAGCAGTTTAACCGGGACATTTAGGGGCTACACCTTC.

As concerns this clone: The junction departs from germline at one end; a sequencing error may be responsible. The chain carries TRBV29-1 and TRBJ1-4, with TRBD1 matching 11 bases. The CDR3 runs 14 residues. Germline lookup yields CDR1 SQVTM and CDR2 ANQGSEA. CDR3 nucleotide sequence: TGCAGCGTGGGGACAGGGGGTTCTAATGAAAATCTGTTTTTT. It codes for CSVGTGGSNENLFF.

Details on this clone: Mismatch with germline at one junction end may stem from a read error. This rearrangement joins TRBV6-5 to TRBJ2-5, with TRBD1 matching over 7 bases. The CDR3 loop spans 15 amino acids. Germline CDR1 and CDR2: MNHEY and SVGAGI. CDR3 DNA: TGTGCCACCAGTTACTCGGCAGGGGGTGGGGAGACCCAGTACTTC. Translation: CATSYSAGGGETQYF.

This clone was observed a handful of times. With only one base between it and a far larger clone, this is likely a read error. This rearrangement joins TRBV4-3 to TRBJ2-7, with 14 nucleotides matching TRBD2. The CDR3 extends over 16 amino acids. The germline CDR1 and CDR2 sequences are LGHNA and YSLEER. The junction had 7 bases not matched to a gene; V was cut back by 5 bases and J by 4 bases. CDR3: CASSLGLAGVGYEQYF. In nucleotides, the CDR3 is TGCGCCAGCAGCTTGGGACTAGCGGGAGTAGGGTACGAGCAGTACTTC.